A selection of T cell receptor beta chains follows, all from one sample in a study of T cell responses to AZD1222 COVID-19 vaccine. The protocol was immunoSEQ multiplex PCR, while the TCRdb copy is restricted to in-frame clones and leaves out a portion. The sample includes about 150,000 clones, approximately 88% of them seen just once. This specimen was peripheral blood, taken on day 0 of MenACWY control vaccination. Receptor source: an adult in good health. CDR3s include the opening cysteine and the closing phenylalanine or tryptophan. The order of the fields is J gene, V gene, D gene, clone size, CDR3 protein, CDR3 DNA. The D gene is left open where the match is weak. Clone size is given for some rows only: seen once, a few or many times, or a class if the clone is expanded.

TRBJ2-1 TRBV29-1 - - CSARRFGRNANEQFF TGCAGCGCCCGCCGGTTCGGGAGAAACGCCAATGAGCAGTTCTTC
TRBJ1-1 TRBV19 - many CASSMSRNTEAFF TGTGCCAGTAGTATGAGTCGGAACACTGAAGCTTTCTTT
TRBJ1-3 TRBV28 - few CASSSSDRGTSGNTIYF TGTGCCAGCAGTTCCTCAGATAGGGGGACTTCTGGAAACACCATATATTTT
TRBJ2-2 TRBV7-2 - - CASSIPDYSGELFF TGTGCCAGCAGCATACCGGACTACTCCGGGGAGCTGTTTTTT
TRBJ2-3 TRBV5-1 - - CASSTVSIRTDTQYF TGCGCCAGCAGCACCGTCTCCATCCGCACAGATACGCAGTATTTT
TRBJ2-1 TRBV24-1 TRBD2 - CATSGWSSGSSYNEQFF TGTGCCACCAGTGGATGGTCGAGCGGGAGCTCCTACAATGAGCAGTTCTTC
TRBJ2-3 TRBV18 TRBD1 - CASSPTGGTDTQYF TGTGCCAGCTCACCGACAGGGGGCACAGATACGCAGTATTTT
TRBJ2-7 TRBV2 - - CASSEEQERNYEQYF TGTGCCAGCAGTGAAGAACAGGAGAGGAACTACGAGCAGTACTTC
TRBJ1-2 TRBV10-3 - - CAISDGGGYTF TGTGCCATCAGTGACGGGGGTGGCTACACCTTC
TRBJ1-2 TRBV6-2/TRBV6-3 TRBD1 - CASSSGTGGGFYGYTF TGTGCCAGCAGTTCCGGGACAGGGGGCGGCTTCTATGGCTACACCTTC
TRBJ1-1 TRBV28 - once CASSLFWRKNTEAFF TGTGCCAGCAGTTTATTTTGGCGGAAGAACACTGAAGCTTTCTTT
TRBJ1-2 TRBV3-1/TRBV3-2 TRBD1 - CASSQQGEYGYTF TGTGCCAGCAGCCAACAGGGGGAGTATGGCTACACCTTC
TRBJ2-1 TRBV7-2 - - CASSLRGTNNNEQFF TGTGCCAGCAGCTTACGGGGGACGAATAACAATGAGCAGTTCTTC
TRBJ2-1 TRBV19 TRBD2 - CASSIPWLRGAGNEQFF TGTGCCAGTAGTATACCATGGTTGCGGGGGGCGGGCAATGAGCAGTTCTTC
TRBJ1-2 TRBV7-8 - - CASTPRGVYGYTF TGTGCCAGCACCCCAAGGGGGGTCTATGGCTACACCTTC
TRBJ1-4 TRBV19 - few CASGFSGVTNEKLFF TGTGCCAGTGGCTTTTCGGGGGTAACTAATGAAAAACTGTTTTTT
TRBJ1-6 TRBV6-2/TRBV6-3 - - CASSYSSSGYNSPLHF TGTGCCAGCAGTTACTCGAGCTCGGGGTATAATTCACCCCTCCACTTT
TRBJ2-3 TRBV18 - - CASSPQIDTDTQYF TGTGCCAGCTCACCACAAATCGACACAGATACGCAGTATTTT
TRBJ1-2 TRBV27 - - CASRVHKGESYTF TGTGCCAGCAGAGTCCACAAGGGGGAAAGCTACACCTTC
TRBJ1-1 TRBV6-5 - - CAIPTRENTEAFF TGTGCCATTCCTACCAGGGAAAACACTGAAGCTTTCTTT
TRBJ1-4 TRBV12-3/TRBV12-4 - - CASSFRPNEKLFF TGTGCCAGCAGTTTCCGGCCTAATGAAAAACTGTTTTTT
TRBJ1-2 TRBV7-3 - - CASSPQDGYGYTF TGTGCCAGCAGCCCCCAGGACGGATATGGCTACACCTTC
TRBJ1-2 TRBV5-6 - - CASSLERGLLSLVYGYTF TGTGCCAGCAGCTTGGAGCGGGGCCTTCTTTCTCTGGTCTATGGCTACACCTTC
TRBJ2-7 TRBV5-1 TRBD2 - CASSSGTSSDEQYF TGCGCCAGCAGCTCCGGGACTAGTTCTGACGAGCAGTACTTC
TRBJ2-5 TRBV27 TRBD2 once CASRLAGLETQYF TGTGCCAGCAGACTAGCGGGGTTGGAGACCCAGTACTTC
TRBJ2-3 TRBV5-1 - - CASSLAGGDTADTQYF TGCGCCAGCAGCTTGGCCGGGGGAGACACCGCAGATACGCAGTATTTT
TRBJ1-2 TRBV30 - - CAWSVKRGYTF TGTGCCTGGAGTGTTAAGAGGGGCTACACCTTC
TRBJ2-1 TRBV18 - - CASSPLSYNEQFF TGTGCCAGCTCACCTCTGTCATACAATGAGCAGTTCTTC